The 9 T cell receptor beta chains reported below all come from one sample, sequenced in a study of blood T cell repertoires in COVID-19 (TCRdb year 2020). Library preparation was by the immunoSEQ multiplex PCR assay. TCRdb obtained this table from immuneACCESS and retained in-frame rearrangements with V and J assigned. These tables miss some clones; where compared with another copy, unresolved V genes account for less than half of the shortfall, and the remainder is unexplained. This sample lists around 700,000 clones; approximately 90% were detected once. The ten top clones hold about 0.26% of the sample. Sequencing was performed on peripheral blood. The receptors here all came from a woman younger than 35 with acute or convalescent COVID-19.

The chain employs TRBV3-1 (or the pseudogene TRBV3-2) and TRBJ2-5; 8 bases agree with TRBD2. CDR1 is LGHDT and CDR2 is YNNKEL in the germline V gene (reference sequence). The CDR3 loop spans 17 amino acids. The J segment lost 2 bases and the V segment lost 0 bases, leaving 8 bases of the junction unmatched. The CDR3 region has the DNA TGTGCCAGCAGCCAAGATGATTTTCGGGGGGGACAAGAGACCCAGTACTTC. Translated, it gives CASSQDDFRGGQETQYF.

CDR3 protein: CASSPTYGGGTEAFF. In DNA, the CDR3 is TGTGCCAGCAGTCCAACCTACGGTGGCGGCACTGAAGCTTTCTTT. V and J are TRBV6-4 and TRBJ1-1; no clear D. This CDR3 is 15 amino acids long. The V end lost 5 bases, the J end lost 4 bases, and 17 bases lay between the germline ends. CDR1 and CDR2 from the germline V gene are MRHNA and SNTAGT.

The chain employs TRBV19 and TRBJ1-2; TRBD1 aligns across 9 bases. Germline V gene sequence: CDR1 LNHDA, CDR2 SQIVND (reference sequence). The length of the CDR3 is 15 residues. The junction had 6 bases not matched to a gene; V was cut back by 3 bases and J by 4 bases. The CDR3 coding sequence is TGTGCCAGTAGTATTTGGACGGGACAGGGCTATGGCTACACCTTC. This sequence encodes CASSIWTGQGYGYTF.

This CDR3 reads CASTRGQGRADTQYF. DNA of the CDR3: TGTGCCAGCACCCGGGGACAGGGAAGGGCAGATACGCAGTATTTT. The chain joins TRBV11-2 to TRBJ2-3; TRBD1 aligns across 9 bases. The CDR3 is 15 residues long. From germline, CDR1 is SGHAT and CDR2 FQNNGV. The ends lost 7 bases at V and 4 bases at J; junction bases unmatched: 9.

The rearrangement uses TRBV19 and TRBJ1-1; D is ambiguous. The ends were cut back, 1 base at V and 5 bases at J, with 17 bases in the middle. Germline V lookup: CDR1 LNHDA, CDR2 SQIVND (reference sequence). CDR3 length: 16 amino acids. The CDR3 here is CASSIALLQKGTEAFF. The CDR3 coding sequence is TGTGCCAGTAGTATAGCGCTCCTACAGAAAGGAACTGAAGCTTTCTTT.

To note about this clone: Within the sample, other DNA sequences also encode this same CDR3. V is TRBV27 and J is TRBJ2-7; TRBD1 aligns across 9 bases. The CDR3 loop spans 14 amino acids. The ends lost 4 bases at V and 3 bases at J; junction bases unmatched: 4. The germline CDR1 and CDR2 sequences are MNHEY and SMNVEV (reference sequence). CDR3 region: CASSSGDRVYEQYF. Written as DNA, the CDR3 is TGTGCCAGCAGTTCTGGGGACAGGGTCTACGAGCAGTACTTC.

The chain recombines TRBV7-3 with TRBJ2-1, with TRBD2 identical over 11 bases. The CDR3 spans 14 residues. The germline V gene has CDR1 SGHTA and CDR2 FQGTGA. The V and J ends lost 4 bases and 5 bases, in that order; junction bases with no gene match: 1. The CDR3 coding sequence is TGTGCCAGCAGCTCGGGACTAGCGGACAATGAGCAGTTCTTC. Encoded protein: CASSSGLADNEQFF.

The chain employs TRBV4-1 and TRBJ2-6; no clear D gene. CDR1 and CDR2 (germline): MGHRA, YSYEKL. The CDR3 extends over 16 amino acids. V was pared by 1 base and J by 2 bases, with 9 bases between. CDR3: CASSQGKQTGANVLTF. CDR3 DNA sequence: TGCGCCAGCAGCCAAGGTAAACAGACTGGGGCCAACGTCCTGACTTTC.

The chain links TRBV12-5 to TRBJ2-3; no clear D gene. Trimming pared 3 bases from V and 5 bases from J, leaving 6 bases between. Looked up from germline, CDR1 is LGHNT and CDR2 is FRNRAP. The CDR3 has 12 amino acids. This chain's CDR3 is CASGFPKDTQYF. The CDR3 region has the DNA TGTGCTAGTGGTTTCCCCAAAGATACGCAGTATTTT.